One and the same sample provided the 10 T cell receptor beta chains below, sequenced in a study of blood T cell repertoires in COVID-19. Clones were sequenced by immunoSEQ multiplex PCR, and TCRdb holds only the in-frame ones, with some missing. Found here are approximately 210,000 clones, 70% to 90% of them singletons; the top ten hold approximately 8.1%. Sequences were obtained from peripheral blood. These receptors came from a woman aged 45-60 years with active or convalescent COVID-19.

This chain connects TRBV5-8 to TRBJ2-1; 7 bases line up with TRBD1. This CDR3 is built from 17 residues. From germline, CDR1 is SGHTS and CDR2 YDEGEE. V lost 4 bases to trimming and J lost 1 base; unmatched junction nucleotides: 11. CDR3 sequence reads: CASSPRGKVGSYNEQFF. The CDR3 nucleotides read TGTGCCAGCAGCCCCAGGGGGAAAGTGGGTTCCTACAATGAGCAGTTCTTC. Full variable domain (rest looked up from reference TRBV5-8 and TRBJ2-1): EAGVTQSPTHLIKTRGQQATLRCSPISGHTSVYWYQQALGLGLQFLLWYDEGEERNRGNFPPRFSGRQFPNYSSELNVNALELEDSALYLCASSPRGKVGSYNEQFFGPGTRLTVL.

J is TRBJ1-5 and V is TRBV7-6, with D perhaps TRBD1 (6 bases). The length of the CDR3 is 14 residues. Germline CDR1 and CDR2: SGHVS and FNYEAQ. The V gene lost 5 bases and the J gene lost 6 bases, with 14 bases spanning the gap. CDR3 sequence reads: CASSEKGGGQPQHF. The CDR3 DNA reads TGTGCCAGCAGCGAAAAGGGAGGGGGTCAGCCCCAGCATTTT. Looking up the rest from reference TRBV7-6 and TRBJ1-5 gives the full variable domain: GAGVSQSPRYKVTKRGQDVALRCDPISGHVSLYWYRQALGQGPEFLTYFNYEAQQDKSGLPNDRFSAERPEGSISTLTIQRTEQRDSAMYRCASSEKGGGQPQHFGDGTRLSIL.

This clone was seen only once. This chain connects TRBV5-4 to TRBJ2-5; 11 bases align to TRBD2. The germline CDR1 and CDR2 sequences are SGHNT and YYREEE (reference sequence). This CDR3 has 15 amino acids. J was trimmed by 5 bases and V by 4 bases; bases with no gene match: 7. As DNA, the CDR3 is TGTGCCAGCAGCCACCCTAGCGGGGGGCGGGAGACCCAGTACTTC. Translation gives CASSHPSGGRETQYF.

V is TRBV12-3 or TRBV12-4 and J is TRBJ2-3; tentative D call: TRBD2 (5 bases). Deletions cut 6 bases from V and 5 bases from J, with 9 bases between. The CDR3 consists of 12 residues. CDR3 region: CASSPSGDTQYF. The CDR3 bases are TGTGCCAGCAGCCCAAGCGGAGATACGCAGTATTTT.

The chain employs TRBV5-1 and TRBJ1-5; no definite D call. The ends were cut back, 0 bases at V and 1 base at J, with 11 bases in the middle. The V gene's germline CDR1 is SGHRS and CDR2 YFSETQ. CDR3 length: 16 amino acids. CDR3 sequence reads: CASSLAPAGSNQPQHF. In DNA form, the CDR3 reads TGCGCCAGCAGCTTGGCCCCCGCGGGAAGCAATCAGCCCCAGCATTTT.

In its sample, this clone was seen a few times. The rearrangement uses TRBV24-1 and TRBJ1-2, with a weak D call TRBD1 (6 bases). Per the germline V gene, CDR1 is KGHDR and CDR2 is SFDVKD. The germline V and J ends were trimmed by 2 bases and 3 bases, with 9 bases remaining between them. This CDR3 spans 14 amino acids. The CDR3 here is CATSDWGQDYGYTF. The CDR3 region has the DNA TGTGCCACCAGTGATTGGGGGCAGGACTATGGCTACACCTTC.

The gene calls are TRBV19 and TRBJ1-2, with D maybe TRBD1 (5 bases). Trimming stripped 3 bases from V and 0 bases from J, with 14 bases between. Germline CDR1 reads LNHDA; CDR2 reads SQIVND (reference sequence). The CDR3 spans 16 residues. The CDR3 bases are TGTGCCAGTAGTATCGTCGGGGGGAAATCTAACTATGGCTACACCTTC. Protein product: CASSIVGGKSNYGYTF.

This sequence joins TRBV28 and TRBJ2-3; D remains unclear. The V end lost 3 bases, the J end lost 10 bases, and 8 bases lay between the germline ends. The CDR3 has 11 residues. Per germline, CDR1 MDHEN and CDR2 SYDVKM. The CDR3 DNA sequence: TGTGCCAGCAGTTTCCAGGTCCCGCAGTATTTT. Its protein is CASSFQVPQYF. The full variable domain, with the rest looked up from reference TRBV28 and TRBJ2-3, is DVKVTQSSRYLVKRTGEKVFLECVQDMDHENMFWYRQDPGLGLRLIYFSYDVKMKEKGDIPEGYSVSREKKERFSLILESASTNQTSMYLCASSFQVPQYFGPGTRLTVL.

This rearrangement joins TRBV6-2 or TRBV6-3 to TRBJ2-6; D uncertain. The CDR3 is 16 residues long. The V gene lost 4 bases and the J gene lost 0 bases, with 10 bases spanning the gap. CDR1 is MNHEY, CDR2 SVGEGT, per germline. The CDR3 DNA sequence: TGTGCCAGCAGTTCACACAGATTCTCTGGGGCCAACGTCCTGACTTTC. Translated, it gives CASSSHRFSGANVLTF.

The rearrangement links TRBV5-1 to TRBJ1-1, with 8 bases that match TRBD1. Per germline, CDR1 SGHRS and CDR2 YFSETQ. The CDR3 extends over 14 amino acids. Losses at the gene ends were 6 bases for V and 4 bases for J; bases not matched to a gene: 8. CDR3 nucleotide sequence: TGCGCCAGCACCCGGACAGGGATGATCACTGAAGCTTTCTTT. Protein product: CASTRTGMITEAFF.